This record looks at one T cell receptor beta chain sequence and its context. It lacks a known antigen. Per-nucleotide qualities are absent, and no much larger clonotype sits a single base away. This sample was taken from a study of molecular identifiers for immune sequencing clone quantification listed by TCRdb under 2018. The study in broad terms: In a replicate experiment, RNA from roughly 21,000 or 96,000 naive CD8 T cells was split into five aliquots, four of which were sequenced. This methods study benchmarked molecular-identifier clustering-based TCR repertoire sequencing (MIDCIRS) and TCR RNA copy counting, using CD8 T cells to do so. The full study reports these points: The naive libraries included spiked-in Jurkat TCR RNA (about ten copies' worth), and this Jurkat TCR RNA is not part of the donor repertoire. The sizes of highly expanded clones could end up underestimated when identical TCR molecules share a barcode. When barcode sub-clustering was left out, chimeric consensus sequences inflated TCR diversity, with chimeras reaching as high as 47%. Even against a background of some 920,000 naive CD8 T cells, spiked-in Jurkat TCR RNA amounting to a single cell's worth was reported to be detectable. Modeling gave around 3 recovered TCR RNA copies per cell versus around 9.9 by digital PCR, implying roughly 28% capture efficiency. In CMV-specific effector cells, over 98% of molecules were held by clones above 20 RNA copies, whereas under 1% of molecules were held by such clones in naive cells.

Libraries were made using PCR. Sequencing instrument: Illumina HiSeq 4000. Bulk TCR libraries were made following a previously described method, with the TCR primers given in Table S5. Total RNA was purified with the Qiagen AllPrep DNA/RNA kit. Before analysis, reads from multiple sequencing runs of one library were combined. The published analysis was carried out like this. Reads were retained only if the reads had an exact TCR constant sequence, and the retained reads were trimmed to 150 nt and grouped according to their 12-nt molecular barcodes. Reads within each barcode group were sub-clustered using a 15% Levenshtein threshold, and quality-weighted consensus sequences were constructed for each RNA molecule. Non-functional sequences were excluded, and lower-count sequences lying one edit away from another sequence were also excluded. Based on a fit of two negative binomial distributions, barcode sub-clusters having less than 20% of the maximum read count were discarded. TCRdb trimmed the raw reads at Q25, called clones with MiXCR and kept productive beta chains. Entries that share a CDR3 protein sequence are merged under the most common genes and DNA. The V and J calls and clone size are TCRdb's, not the authors'. Within this sample are about 640,000 distinct CDR3 sequences, with 20% of them counted one time only. The ten largest clones capture around 0.9% of the sample.

Libraries of naive CD8 T cells were built from anywhere between roughly 18,000 and 1,000,000 sorted cells, with 10%, 30% or 50% of the purified RNA used. Naive CD8 T cells were FACS-sorted as CD8+CD4-CCR7+CD45RA+ on a BD FACSAria II into RLT Plus buffer. Detection sensitivity was tested by spiking Jurkat RNA equal to roughly ten TCR copies' worth into samples containing roughly 18,000-1,000,000 naive CD8 T cells. CD8 T cells were enriched with RosetteSep CD8+ T Cell Enrichment Cocktail and Ficoll-Paque, followed by ACK red cell lysis. After removal of 3 bases from V and 3 bases from J, the junction retains 6 bases not matched to a gene. Measured from the cysteine to the phenylalanine, the CDR3 is 15 residues long. CDR3 DNA is the only sequence kept; it has 45 bases, read in frame from the first base. Sequences LGHNA (CDR1) and YSLEER (CDR2) are obtained from the germline V gene.

This sequence was found in a human donor in good health. Some libraries in this study had Jurkat cell RNA spiked in. The chain employs TRBV4-3 and TRBJ2-7; 9 bases in the junction line up with TRBD1. The specimen sequenced was naive CD8+ T cells from blood, with Jurkat cell RNA spiked in. The intended sense of this specimen's cell subset or site label: FACS-sorted CD8+CD4-CCR7+CD45RA+ naive T cells. The CDR3 has the sequence CASSQRTGAIYEQYF. The nucleotide sequence is TGCGCCAGCAGCCAGCGGACAGGGGCGATCTACGAGCAGTACTTC.